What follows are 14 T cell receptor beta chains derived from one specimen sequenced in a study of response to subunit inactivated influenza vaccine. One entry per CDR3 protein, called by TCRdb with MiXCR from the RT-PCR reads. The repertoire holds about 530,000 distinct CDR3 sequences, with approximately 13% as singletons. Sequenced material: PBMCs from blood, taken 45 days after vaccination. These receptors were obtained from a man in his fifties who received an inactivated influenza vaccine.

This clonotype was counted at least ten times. The CDR3 nucleotides are TGTGCCAGCAGTTACTCCAGAGGGCAGCCCCAGCATTTT. Encoded protein: CASSYSRGQPQHF. The genes are TRBV6-5 and TRBJ1-5, with D unclear. Germline values: CDR1 MNHEY, CDR2 SVGAGI. V lost 0 bases and J lost 7, with 7 bases in between. This CDR3 has 13 amino acids.

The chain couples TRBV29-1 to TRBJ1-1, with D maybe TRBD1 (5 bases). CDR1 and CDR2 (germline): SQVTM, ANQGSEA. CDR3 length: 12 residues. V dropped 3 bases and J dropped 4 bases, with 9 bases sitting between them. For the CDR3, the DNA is TGCAGCGTTGACATAGGGGCCACTGAAGCTTTCTTT. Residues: CSVDIGATEAFF.

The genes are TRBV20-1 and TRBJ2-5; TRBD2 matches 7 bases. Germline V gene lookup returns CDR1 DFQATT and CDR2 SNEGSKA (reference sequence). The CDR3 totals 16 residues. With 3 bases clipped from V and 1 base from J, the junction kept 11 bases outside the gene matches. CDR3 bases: TGCAGTGCTAGTCCTAGCGGTCCGGGGCCCCAAGAGACCCAGTACTTC. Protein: CSASPSGPGPQETQYF.

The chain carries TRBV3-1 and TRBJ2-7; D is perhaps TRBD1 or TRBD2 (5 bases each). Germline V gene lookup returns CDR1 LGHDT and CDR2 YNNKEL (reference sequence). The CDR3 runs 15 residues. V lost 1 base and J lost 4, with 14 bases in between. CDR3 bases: TGTGCCAGCAGCCAAGCCCCCCATGGGGGTTACGAGCAGTACTTC. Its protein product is CASSQAPHGGYEQYF.

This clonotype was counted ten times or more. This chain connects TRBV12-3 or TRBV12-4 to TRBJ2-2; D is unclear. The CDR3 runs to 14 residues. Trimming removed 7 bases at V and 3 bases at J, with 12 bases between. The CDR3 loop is CASNFRSYTGELFF. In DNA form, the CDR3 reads TGTGCCAGCAACTTCAGGTCGTACACCGGGGAGCTGTTTTTT.

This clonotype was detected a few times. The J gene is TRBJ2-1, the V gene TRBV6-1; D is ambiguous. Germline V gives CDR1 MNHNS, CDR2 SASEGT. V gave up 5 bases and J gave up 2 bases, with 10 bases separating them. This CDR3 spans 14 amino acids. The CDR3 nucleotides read TGTGCCAGCAGTCGATTACACCCCTACAATGAGCAGTTCTTC. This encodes CASSRLHPYNEQFF.

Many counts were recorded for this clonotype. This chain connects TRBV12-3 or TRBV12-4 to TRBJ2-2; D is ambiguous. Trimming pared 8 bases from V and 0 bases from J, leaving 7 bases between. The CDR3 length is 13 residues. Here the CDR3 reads CASGVTNTGELFF. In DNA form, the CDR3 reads TGTGCCAGCGGAGTTACGAACACCGGGGAGCTGTTTTTT.

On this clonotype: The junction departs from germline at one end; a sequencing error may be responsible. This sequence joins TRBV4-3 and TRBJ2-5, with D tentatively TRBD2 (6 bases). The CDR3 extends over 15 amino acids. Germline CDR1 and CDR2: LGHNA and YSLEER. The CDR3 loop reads CASSQGAGPQETQYF. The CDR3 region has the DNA TGCGCCAGCAGTCAAGGCGCGGGGCCCCAAGAGACCCAGTACTTC.

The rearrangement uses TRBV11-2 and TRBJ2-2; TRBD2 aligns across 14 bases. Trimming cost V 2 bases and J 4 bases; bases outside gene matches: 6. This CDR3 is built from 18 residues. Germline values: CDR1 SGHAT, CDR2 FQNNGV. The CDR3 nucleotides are TGTGCCAGCAGCTTACACGGACTAGCGGGGGGAAGCACCGGGGAGCTGTTTTTT. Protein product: CASSLHGLAGGSTGELFF.

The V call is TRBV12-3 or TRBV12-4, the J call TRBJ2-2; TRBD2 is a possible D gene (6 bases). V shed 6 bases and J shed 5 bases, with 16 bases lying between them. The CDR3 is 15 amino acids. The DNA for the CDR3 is TGTGCCAGCAGGGGGGGACTGTCACTAACCGGGGAGCTGTTTTTT. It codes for CASRGGLSLTGELFF.

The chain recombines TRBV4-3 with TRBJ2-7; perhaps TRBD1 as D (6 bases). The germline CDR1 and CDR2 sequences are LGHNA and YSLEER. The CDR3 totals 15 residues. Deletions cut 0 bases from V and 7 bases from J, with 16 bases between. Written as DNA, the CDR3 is TGCGCCAGCAGCCAAGATCTCTACAGGGTGGGGGAGCAGTACTTC. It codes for CASSQDLYRVGEQYF.

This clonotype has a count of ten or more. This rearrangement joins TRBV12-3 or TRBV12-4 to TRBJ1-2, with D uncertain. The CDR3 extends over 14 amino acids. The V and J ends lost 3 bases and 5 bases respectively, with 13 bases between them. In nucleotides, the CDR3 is TGTGCCAGCAGTTTGGTAATGGCAGCTTATGGCTACACCTTC. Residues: CASSLVMAAYGYTF.

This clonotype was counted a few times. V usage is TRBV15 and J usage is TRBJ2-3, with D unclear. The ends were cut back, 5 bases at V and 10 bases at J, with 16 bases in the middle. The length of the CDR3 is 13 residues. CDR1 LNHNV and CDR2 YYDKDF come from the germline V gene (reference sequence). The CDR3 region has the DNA TGTGCCACCAGCCAGTCGAGCCCGACACCGCAGTATTTT. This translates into CATSQSSPTPQYF.

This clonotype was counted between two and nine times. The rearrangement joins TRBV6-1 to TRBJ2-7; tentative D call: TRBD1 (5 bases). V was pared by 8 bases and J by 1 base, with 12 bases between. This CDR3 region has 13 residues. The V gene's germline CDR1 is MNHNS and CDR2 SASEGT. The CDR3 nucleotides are TGTGCCAGCGGTCTAACAGGATCCTACGAGCAGTACTTC. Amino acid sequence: CASGLTGSYEQYF.